Detailed here is one T cell receptor beta chain. The source of the sample is a study of blood T cell repertoires in COVID-19. Sequencing was performed with immunoSEQ multiplex PCR; in TCRdb, only in-frame clones are kept and a portion is missing. The table has around 280,000 clones, nearly 90% seen once. This CDR3 is built from 16 residues. Germline CDR1 is LNHDA and CDR2 is SQIVND (reference sequence). The junction had 8 bases not matched to a gene; V was cut back by 4 bases and J by 2 bases. Sequencing input: PBMCs or T cells enriched from blood (not recorded which). This sequence was found in a woman aged 18-29 years with acute COVID-19. The chain uses TRBV19 and TRBJ1-5, with 7 bases aligning to TRBD1. The CDR3 DNA sequence: TGTGCCAGTAGTACGTCGCCCGGGACAGGCAATCAGCCCCAGCATTTT. Encoded protein: CASSTSPGTGNQPQHF. Full variable domain (rest looked up from reference TRBV19 and TRBJ1-5): DGGITQSPKYLFRKEGQNVTLSCEQNLNHDAMYWYRQDPGQGLRLIYYSQIVNDFQKGDIAEGYSVSREKKESFPLTVTSAQKNPTAFYLCASSTSPGTGNQPQHFGDGTRLSIL.